The source of this T cell receptor beta chain is a study of shared clonotypes between healthy human individuals. Findings and limits, study-wide: The study found roughly 5% of naive CD4 clonotypes shared across a few donors.

The data were produced by immunoSEQ multiplex PCR, yet TCRdb's version contains in-frame clones alone and is incomplete. The table lists under 600,000 clones, around 96% of them singletons. Into CD45RA+ naive and CD45RA-negative memory subsets, the CD4+ cells were split. Deletions cut 10 bases from V and 0 bases from J, with 13 bases between. The germline CDR1 and CDR2 sequences are MDHEN and SYDVKM. The CDR3 runs 14 residues. Regarding this clone: What it binds is unknown.

V is TRBV28 and J is TRBJ1-5, with D possibly being TRBD1 (5 bases). This clonotype was obtained from a woman in her twenties or thirties in good health. Sequencing was performed on naive CD4+ T cells sorted from blood. Sample subset: CD45RA+ positively selected. CDR3 in DNA: TGTGCCATCAGGGTTGATTATAGCAATCAGCCCCAGCATTTT. Protein sequence: CAIRVDYSNQPQHF.